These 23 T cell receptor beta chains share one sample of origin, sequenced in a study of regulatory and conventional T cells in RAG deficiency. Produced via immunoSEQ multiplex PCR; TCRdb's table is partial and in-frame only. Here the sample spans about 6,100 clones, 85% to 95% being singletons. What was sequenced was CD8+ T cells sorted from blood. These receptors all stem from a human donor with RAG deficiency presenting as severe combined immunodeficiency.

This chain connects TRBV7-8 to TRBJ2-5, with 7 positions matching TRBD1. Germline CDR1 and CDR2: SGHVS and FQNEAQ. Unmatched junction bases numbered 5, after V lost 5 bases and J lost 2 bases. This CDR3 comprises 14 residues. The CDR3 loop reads CASSIYRGQETQYF. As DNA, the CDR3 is TGTGCCAGCAGCATCTACAGGGGACAAGAGACCCAGTACTTC. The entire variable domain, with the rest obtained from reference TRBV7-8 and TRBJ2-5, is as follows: GAGVSQSPRYKVAKRGQDVALRCDPISGHVSLFWYQQALGQGPEFLTYFQNEAQLDKSGLPSDRFFAERPEGSVSTLKIQRTQQEDSAVYLCASSIYRGQETQYFGPGTRLLVL.

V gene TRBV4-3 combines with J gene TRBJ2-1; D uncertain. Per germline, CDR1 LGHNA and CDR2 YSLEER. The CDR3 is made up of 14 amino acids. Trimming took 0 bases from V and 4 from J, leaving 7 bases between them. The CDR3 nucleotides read TGCGCCAGCAGCCAAGAACCAGCTTACAATGAGCAGTTCTTC. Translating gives CASSQEPAYNEQFF.

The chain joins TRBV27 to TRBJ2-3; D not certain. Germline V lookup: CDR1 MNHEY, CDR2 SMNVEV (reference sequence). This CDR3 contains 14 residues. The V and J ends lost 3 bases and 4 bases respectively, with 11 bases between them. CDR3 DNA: TGTGCCAGCAGTTTGGCCATTCGGTCAGATACGCAGTATTTT. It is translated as CASSLAIRSDTQYF.

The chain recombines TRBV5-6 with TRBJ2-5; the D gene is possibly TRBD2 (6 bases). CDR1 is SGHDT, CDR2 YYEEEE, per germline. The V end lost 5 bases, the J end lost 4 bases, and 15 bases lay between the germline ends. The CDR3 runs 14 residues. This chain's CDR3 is CASRRRRGVETQYF. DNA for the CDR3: TGTGCCAGCAGGAGGAGGAGGGGAGTAGAGACCCAGTACTTC. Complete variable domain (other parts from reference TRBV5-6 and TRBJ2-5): DAGVTQSPTHLIKTRGQQVTLRCSPKSGHDTVSWYQQALGQGPQFIFQYYEEEERQRGNFPDRFSGHQFPNYSSELNVNALLLGDSALYLCASRRRRGVETQYFGPGTRLLVL.

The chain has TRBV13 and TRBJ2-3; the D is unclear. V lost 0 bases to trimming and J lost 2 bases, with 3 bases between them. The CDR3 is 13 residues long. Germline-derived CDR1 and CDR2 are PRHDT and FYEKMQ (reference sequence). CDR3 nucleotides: TGTGCCAGCAGCTTAGGGAACACAGATACGCAGTATTTT. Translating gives CASSLGNTDTQYF.

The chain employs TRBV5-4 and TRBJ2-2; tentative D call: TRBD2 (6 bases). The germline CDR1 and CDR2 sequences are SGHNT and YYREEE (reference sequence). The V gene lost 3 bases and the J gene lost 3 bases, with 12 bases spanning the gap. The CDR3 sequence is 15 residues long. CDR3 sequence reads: CASSWEDADTGELFF. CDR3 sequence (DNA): TGTGCCAGCAGCTGGGAGGATGCGGACACCGGGGAGCTGTTTTTT.

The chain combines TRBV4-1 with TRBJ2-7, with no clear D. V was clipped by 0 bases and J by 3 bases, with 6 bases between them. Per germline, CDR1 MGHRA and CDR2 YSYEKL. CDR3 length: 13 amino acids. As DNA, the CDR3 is TGCGCCAGCAGCCAAGATTTAGACTACGAGCAGTACTTC. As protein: CASSQDLDYEQYF.

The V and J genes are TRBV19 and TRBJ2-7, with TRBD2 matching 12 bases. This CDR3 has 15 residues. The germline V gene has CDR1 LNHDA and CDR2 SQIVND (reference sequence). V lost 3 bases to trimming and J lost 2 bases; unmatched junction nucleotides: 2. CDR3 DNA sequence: TGTGCCAGTAGTATCGGGACTAGCGGGCCCTACGAGCAGTACTTC. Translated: CASSIGTSGPYEQYF.

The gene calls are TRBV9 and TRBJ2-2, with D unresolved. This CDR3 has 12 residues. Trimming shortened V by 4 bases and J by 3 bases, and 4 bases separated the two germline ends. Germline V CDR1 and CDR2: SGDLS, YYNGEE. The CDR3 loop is CASSSYTGELFF. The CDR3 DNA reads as TGTGCCAGCAGCTCCTACACCGGGGAGCTGTTTTTT.

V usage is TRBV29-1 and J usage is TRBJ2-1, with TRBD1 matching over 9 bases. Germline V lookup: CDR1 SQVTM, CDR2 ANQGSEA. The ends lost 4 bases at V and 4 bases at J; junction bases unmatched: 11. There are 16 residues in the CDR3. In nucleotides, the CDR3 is TGCAGCGTTGGGGGCCTGGGACAGGGTCATTACAATGAGCAGTTCTTC. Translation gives CSVGGLGQGHYNEQFF.

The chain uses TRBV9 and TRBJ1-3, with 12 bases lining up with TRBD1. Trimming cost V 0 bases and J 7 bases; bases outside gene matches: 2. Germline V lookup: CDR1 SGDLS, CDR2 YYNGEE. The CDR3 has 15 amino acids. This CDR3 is CASSVAGTGGNTIYF. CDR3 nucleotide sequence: TGTGCCAGCAGCGTAGCCGGGACAGGGGGCAACACCATATATTTT. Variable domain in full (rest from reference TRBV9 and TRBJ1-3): DSGVTQTPKHLITATGQRVTLRCSPRSGDLSVYWYQQSLDQGLQFLIQYYNGEERAKGNILERFSAQQFPDLHSELNLSSLELGDSALYFCASSVAGTGGNTIYFGEGSWLTVV.

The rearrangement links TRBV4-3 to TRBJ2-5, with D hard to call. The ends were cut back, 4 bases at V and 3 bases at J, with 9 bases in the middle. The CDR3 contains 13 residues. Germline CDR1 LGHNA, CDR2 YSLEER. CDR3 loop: CASSPGSKETQYF. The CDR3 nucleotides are TGCGCCAGCAGCCCCGGGTCTAAAGAGACCCAGTACTTC.

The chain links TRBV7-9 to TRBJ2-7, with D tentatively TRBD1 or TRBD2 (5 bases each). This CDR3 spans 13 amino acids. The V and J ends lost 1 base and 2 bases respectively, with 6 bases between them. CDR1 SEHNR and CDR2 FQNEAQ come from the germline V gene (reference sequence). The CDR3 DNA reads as TGTGCCAGCAGCTTAGGGGGGACCTACGAGCAGTACTTC. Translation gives CASSLGGTYEQYF.

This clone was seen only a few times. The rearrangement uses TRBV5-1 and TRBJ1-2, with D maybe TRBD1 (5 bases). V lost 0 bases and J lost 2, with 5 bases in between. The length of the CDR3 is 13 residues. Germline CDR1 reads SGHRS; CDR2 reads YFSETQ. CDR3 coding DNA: TGCGCCAGCAGCTTGGGACAGAACTATGGCTACACCTTC. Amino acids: CASSLGQNYGYTF.

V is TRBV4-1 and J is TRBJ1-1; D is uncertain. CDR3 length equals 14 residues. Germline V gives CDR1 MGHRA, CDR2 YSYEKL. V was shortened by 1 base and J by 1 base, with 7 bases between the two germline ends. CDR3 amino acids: CASSQGPENTEAFF. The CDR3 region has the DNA TGCGCCAGCAGCCAAGGCCCAGAGAACACTGAAGCTTTCTTT.

CDR3 loop: CASSVVGGRDTQYF. The CDR3 DNA reads TGTGCCAGCAGCGTAGTCGGGGGACGAGATACGCAGTATTTT. The genes are TRBV9 and TRBJ2-3; D might be TRBD2 (6 bases). Germline loops: CDR1 SGDLS, CDR2 YYNGEE. This CDR3 spans 14 amino acids. The V and J ends lost 0 bases and 5 bases respectively, with 10 bases between them.

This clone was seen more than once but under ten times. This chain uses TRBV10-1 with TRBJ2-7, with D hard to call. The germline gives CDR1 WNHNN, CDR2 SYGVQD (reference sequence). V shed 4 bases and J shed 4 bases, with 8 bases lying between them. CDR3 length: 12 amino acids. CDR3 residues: CASSVGPYEQYF. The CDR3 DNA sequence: TGCGCCAGCAGTGTCGGGCCATACGAGCAGTACTTC.

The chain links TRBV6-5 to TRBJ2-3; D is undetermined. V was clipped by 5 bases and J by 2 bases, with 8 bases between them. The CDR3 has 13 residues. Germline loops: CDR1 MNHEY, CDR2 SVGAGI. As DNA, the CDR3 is TGTGCCAGCAGTCTACCAAACACAGATACGCAGTATTTT. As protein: CASSLPNTDTQYF.

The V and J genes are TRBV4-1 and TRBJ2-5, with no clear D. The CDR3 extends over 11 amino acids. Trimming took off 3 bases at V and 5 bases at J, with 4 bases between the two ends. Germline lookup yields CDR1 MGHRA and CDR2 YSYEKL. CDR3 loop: CASSHYETQYF. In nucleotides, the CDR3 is TGCGCCAGCAGCCATTATGAGACCCAGTACTTC.

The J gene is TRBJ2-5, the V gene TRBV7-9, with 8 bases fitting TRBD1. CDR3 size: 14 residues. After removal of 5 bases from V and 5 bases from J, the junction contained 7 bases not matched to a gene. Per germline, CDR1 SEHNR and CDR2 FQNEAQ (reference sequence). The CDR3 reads CASSRTGRSETQYF. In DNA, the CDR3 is TGTGCCAGCAGCCGGACAGGGAGGTCGGAGACCCAGTACTTC.

The CDR3 DNA reads TGTGCCAGCAGCCCAAGGGGGGGCTCTGGGGCCAACGTCCTGACTTTC. Translation: CASSPRGGSGANVLTF. The chain links TRBV7-9 to TRBJ2-6; D possibly corresponds to TRBD2 (7 bases). The CDR3 contains 16 residues. CDR1 is SEHNR and CDR2 is FQNEAQ in the germline V gene (reference sequence). The V gene lost 5 bases and the J gene lost 0 bases, with 11 bases spanning the gap.

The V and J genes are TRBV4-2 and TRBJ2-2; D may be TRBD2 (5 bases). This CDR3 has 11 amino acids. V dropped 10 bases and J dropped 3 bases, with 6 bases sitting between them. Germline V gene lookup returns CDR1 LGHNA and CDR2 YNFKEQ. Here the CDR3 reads CATADTGELFF. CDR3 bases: TGTGCCACAGCGGACACCGGGGAGCTGTTTTTT.

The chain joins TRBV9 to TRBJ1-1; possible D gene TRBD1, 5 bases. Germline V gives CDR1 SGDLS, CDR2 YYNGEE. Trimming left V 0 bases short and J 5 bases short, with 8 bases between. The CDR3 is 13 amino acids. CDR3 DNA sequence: TGTGCCAGCAGCGTAGGGGGGGAGACTGAAGCTTTCTTT. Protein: CASSVGGETEAFF. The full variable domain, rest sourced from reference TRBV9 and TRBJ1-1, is DSGVTQTPKHLITATGQRVTLRCSPRSGDLSVYWYQQSLDQGLQFLIQYYNGEERAKGNILERFSAQQFPDLHSELNLSSLELGDSALYFCASSVGGETEAFFGQGTRLTVV.